The TCR beta chain under discussion was sequenced for a study of blood T cell repertoires in COVID-19. Measured with immunoSEQ multiplex PCR; TCRdb has only the in-frame clones, and not every one. The sample comprises 170,000 or so clones, around 73% of which are singletons, and approximately 15% rests with the top ten. The CDR3 length is 13 residues. Germline CDR1 is KGHDR and CDR2 is SFDVKD. The receptor comes from a woman aged 50 to 60 who had recovered from COVID-19. The sequenced material came from PBMCs or T cells enriched from blood (not recorded which). This chain links TRBV24-1 with TRBJ2-1; D is perhaps TRBD2 (5 bases). The CDR3 bases are TGTGACCCACGCCGGGAACTCTACAATGAGCAGTTCTTC. Protein product: CDPRRELYNEQFF.